Presented here are 10 T cell receptor beta chains from one specimen sequenced in a study of CD8 T cells in Susac syndrome. RNA was extracted with the RNeasy kit, and a quantity of roughly 0.45 to 1 ug was reverse transcribed using random hexamers. TCRdb itself ran the immunoSEQ multiplex PCR reads through MiXCR, one entry per CDR3 protein. The sample lists under 250,000 distinct CDR3 sequences; approximately 94% were seen once. The sequenced sample consisted of CD4+ T cells from PBMCs. The receptors stem from a human donor with Susac syndrome.

The chain couples TRBV6-6 to TRBJ1-5, with D hard to call. This CDR3 comprises 16 residues. Germline V CDR1 and CDR2: MNHNY, SVGAGI (reference sequence). Between the trimmed V and J ends, which lost 5 bases and 1 base, there was a span of 15 bases. The CDR3 here is CASSGDGKISNQPQHF. In DNA form, the CDR3 reads TGTGCCAGCAGTGGAGACGGAAAGATAAGCAATCAGCCCCAGCATTTT.

The V call is TRBV6-5, the J call TRBJ2-7; TRBD2 aligns across 7 bases. V lost 3 bases to trimming and J lost 2 bases; unmatched junction nucleotides: 7. CDR1 and CDR2 (germline): MNHEY, SVGAGI. The CDR3 sequence is 15 residues long. The CDR3 DNA sequence: TGTGCCAGCAGTTATCGCGGGGAGGGGACCTACGAGCAGTACTTC. It codes for CASSYRGEGTYEQYF.

The chain employs TRBV6-6 and TRBJ1-1, with D perhaps matching TRBD1 (5 bases). The germline gives CDR1 MNHNY, CDR2 SVGAGI (reference sequence). This CDR3 has 14 residues. Deletions cut 3 bases from V and 5 bases from J, with 13 bases between. The CDR3: CASSYSTGRTEAFF. The DNA of the CDR3 is TGTGCCAGCAGTTATTCCACGGGGCGGACTGAAGCTTTCTTT.

The V call is TRBV25-1, the J call TRBJ1-2; 7 bases are a match to TRBD1. CDR3 size: 14 residues. Germline CDR1 is MGHDK and CDR2 is SYGVNS. With 3 bases clipped from V and 1 base from J, the junction kept 2 bases outside the gene matches. CDR3 nucleotide sequence: TGTGCCAGCAGTGACACAGGGGTTAACTATGGCTACACCTTC. Protein product: CASSDTGVNYGYTF.

J is TRBJ2-7 and V is TRBV9; 10 nucleotides align to TRBD1. The germline V gene has CDR1 SGDLS and CDR2 YYNGEE. This CDR3 has 15 residues. Germline trimming cut 5 bases from V and 2 bases from J; bases unmatched to any gene: 7. The CDR3 loop is CASSRGQGGTYEQYF. The CDR3 nucleotides read TGTGCCAGCAGTAGAGGACAGGGGGGAACCTACGAGCAGTACTTC.

The chain is built from TRBV24-1 and TRBJ2-2; the match to TRBD1 covers 7 bases. This CDR3 region has 15 residues. The germline V gene has CDR1 KGHDR and CDR2 SFDVKD. V was clipped by 2 bases and J by 6 bases; unmatched bases: 5. The CDR3 sequence is CATSDSSTGAGELFF. In DNA form, the CDR3 reads TGTGCCACCAGTGATTCGTCAACAGGGGCCGGGGAGCTGTTTTTT.

The V gene is TRBV18, the J gene TRBJ1-2; D possibly corresponds to TRBD1 (5 bases). Germline CDR1 KGHSH, CDR2 LQKENI. Trimming cost V 2 bases and J 3 bases, with 13 bases left between them. This CDR3 region has 15 residues. The CDR3 bases are TGTGCCAGCTCACCAGCCGTAGACAGAGACTATGGCTACACCTTC. This encodes CASSPAVDRDYGYTF.

The gene calls are TRBV19 and TRBJ2-3, with TRBD2 identical over 8 bases. Per germline, CDR1 LNHDA and CDR2 SQIVND (reference sequence). V was pared by 4 bases and J by 0 bases, with 12 bases of the junction left unmatched. The CDR3 spans 18 residues. The CDR3 DNA reads TGTGCCAGTAGTACCCGCGGGACTAGACTAGATAGCACAGATACGCAGTATTTT. Translating gives CASSTRGTRLDSTDTQYF. Using reference TRBV19 and TRBJ2-3 for the parts outside the CDR3, the full variable domain is DGGITQSPKYLFRKEGQNVTLSCEQNLNHDAMYWYRQDPGQGLRLIYYSQIVNDFQKGDIAEGYSVSREKKESFPLTVTSAQKNPTAFYLCASSTRGTRLDSTDTQYFGPGTRLTVL.

V gene TRBV19 combines with J gene TRBJ1-5; 10 bases are a match to TRBD1. The ends lost 7 bases at V and 7 bases at J; junction bases unmatched: 7. From germline, CDR1 is LNHDA and CDR2 SQIVND (reference sequence). The CDR3 is 14 amino acids. CDR3 in amino acids: CASTGQGDYQPQHF. In nucleotides, the CDR3 is TGTGCCAGTACAGGACAGGGGGATTACCAGCCCCAGCATTTT.

This clonotype was seen just once. The gene calls are TRBV4-3 and TRBJ2-6; D not resolved. V lost 0 bases and J lost 0, with 9 bases in between. Germline loops: CDR1 LGHNA, CDR2 YSLEER. CDR3 length equals 17 residues. CDR3 bases: TGCGCCAGCAGCCAAGAATCAAGAATCTCTGGGGCCAACGTCCTGACTTTC. Residues: CASSQESRISGANVLTF.